These 14 T cell receptor beta chains were all obtained from the same sample, sequenced in a study of CD8 T cells in ankylosing spondylitis. TCRdb reprocessed the 5' RACE reads with MiXCR, giving one entry per CDR3 protein. The sample carries around 150,000 distinct CDR3 sequences, roughly 18% recorded once. The sequencing input was blood, either unsorted or a sorted T cell fraction (not recorded which). These TCRs come from a male donor with ankylosing spondylitis or in good health (not recorded which).

As for this clonotype: A read error is possible here, since a much larger clone lies one base away. This chain uses TRBV3-1 with TRBJ2-3; the match to TRBD2 covers 7 bases. Germline CDR1 and CDR2: LGHDT and YNNKEL (reference sequence). V lost 3 bases, J lost 2 bases, and 5 bases stayed unmatched. This CDR3 is built from 15 residues. CDR3: CASSHGGTNTDTQYF. The CDR3 region has the DNA TGTGCCAGCAGCCACGGCGGGACTAACACAGATACGCAGTATTTT.

The table lists this clonotype with many counts. The V gene is TRBV2, the J gene TRBJ2-1; 7 positions agree with TRBD2. Germline trimming cut 4 bases from V and 8 bases from J; bases unmatched to any gene: 8. The germline V gene encodes CDR1 SNHLY and CDR2 FYNNEI. The CDR3 consists of 14 residues. CDR3 sequence reads: CASSGWRESDEQFF. The DNA for the CDR3 is TGTGCCAGCAGTGGATGGCGGGAGTCCGATGAGCAGTTCTTC.

This clonotype was observed many times. This rearrangement joins TRBV25-1 to TRBJ2-2, with TRBD1 matching over 12 bases. CDR1 MGHDK and CDR2 SYGVNS come from the germline V gene. The CDR3 is 16 residues long. The V segment lost 4 bases and the J segment 6 bases; nucleotides outside the gene matches: 6. Written as DNA, the CDR3 is TGTGCCAGCAGTGCGACCGGGACAGGGGGCGCCGGGGAGCTGTTTTTT. It yields the protein CASSATGTGGAGELFF.

This clonotype was seen at least ten times. CDR3 nucleotide sequence: TGCAGTGCTAGAGGGGGACAGACCTACGAGCAGTACTTC. Protein: CSARGGQTYEQYF. The V gene is TRBV20-1, the J gene TRBJ2-7; TRBD1 aligns across 7 bases. After removal of 1 base from V and 2 bases from J, the junction contained 2 bases not matched to a gene. The CDR3 is 13 amino acids. Germline V gene sequence: CDR1 DFQATT, CDR2 SNEGSKA (reference sequence).

The sample holds many counts of this clonotype. The chain couples TRBV5-1 to TRBJ2-1; D gene ambiguous. The V end was cut by 4 bases, the J end by 4 bases, with 6 bases between. The CDR3 has 12 amino acids. In germline, CDR1 is SGHRS, CDR2 YFSETQ. The CDR3 here is CASSGRYNEQFF. The CDR3, as DNA: TGCGCCAGCAGCGGAAGGTACAATGAGCAGTTCTTC.

Turning to this clonotype: This may be a read error: a much more frequent sequence differs by one nucleotide. The CDR3 sequence is CAGSQDRSGTQYF. The CDR3 region has the DNA TGTGCCGGCAGCCAAGATCGGTCAGGTACGCAGTATTTT. The chain combines TRBV3-1 with TRBJ2-3; D is ambiguous. Germline CDR1 reads LGHDT; CDR2 reads YNNKEL (reference sequence). This CDR3 has 13 residues.

This clonotype was counted at least ten times. This chain links TRBV6-1 with TRBJ2-7; the D gene is possibly TRBD2 (5 bases). The V end lost 1 base, the J end lost 1 base, and 14 bases lay between the germline ends. The length of the CDR3 is 16 residues. Germline assignment: CDR1 MNHNS and CDR2 SASEGT. The CDR3 region is CASSEGKAGLSYEQYF. CDR3 sequence (DNA): TGTGCCAGCAGTGAAGGGAAGGCGGGTCTATCCTACGAGCAGTACTTC.

Ten or more counts support this clonotype. This chain uses TRBV12-3 or TRBV12-4 with TRBJ1-5; D gene unclear. The CDR3 has 12 residues. V lost 10 bases, J lost 2 bases, and 9 bases lay in between. CDR3 nucleotides: TGTGCCACCGGACGGGGCAATCAGCCCCAGCATTTT. Protein sequence: CATGRGNQPQHF.

This chain links TRBV18 with TRBJ2-1; TRBD1 agrees at 10 bases. The CDR3 runs to 17 residues. The junction had 5 bases not matched to a gene; V was cut back by 0 bases and J by 3 bases. CDR1 and CDR2 (germline): KGHSH, LQKENI. CDR3 in amino acids: CASSPPQGTGVYNEQFF. CDR3 in DNA: TGTGCCAGCTCACCACCGCAAGGGACAGGGGTCTACAATGAGCAGTTCTTC.

Ten or more counts support this clonotype. The J gene is TRBJ1-2, the V gene TRBV28; D is unresolved. Deletions cut 6 bases from V and 8 bases from J, with 16 bases between. CDR1 is MDHEN and CDR2 is SYDVKM in the germline V gene. The length of the CDR3 is 13 residues. The CDR3 bases are TGTGCCAGCAGCCGAAGGGTAGGGAAGGGCTACACCTTC. This codes for CASSRRVGKGYTF.

The genes are TRBV7-9 and TRBJ1-1; D gene ambiguous. With 1 base removed from V and 8 bases from J, the gap between germline ends came to 14 bases. CDR3 length equals 14 residues. CDR1 and CDR2 from the germline V gene are SEHNR and FQNEAQ (reference sequence). This CDR3 is CASSLVYPGAEAFF. CDR3 sequence (DNA): TGTGCCAGCAGCTTAGTTTATCCGGGAGCGGAAGCTTTCTTT.

This clonotype has a count of ten or more. The chain recombines TRBV15 with TRBJ1-2; D gene unclear. The CDR3 covers 14 residues. V lost 0 bases and J lost 5, with 10 bases in between. CDR1 is LNHNV and CDR2 is YYDKDF in the germline V gene (reference sequence). The CDR3 coding sequence is TGTGCCACCAGCAGAGATCTGGGATCATATGGCTACACCTTC. Protein product: CATSRDLGSYGYTF.

This clonotype came up a few times. The J gene is TRBJ2-7, the V gene TRBV28; 10 bases line up with TRBD1. Germline-derived CDR1 and CDR2 are MDHEN and SYDVKM. Trimming at V came to 3 bases and at J to 3 bases, leaving 8 bases not matched to a gene. The CDR3 has 16 residues. The CDR3 protein is CASSLGARTGGYEQYF. The DNA of the CDR3 is TGTGCCAGCAGTTTGGGGGCCCGGACAGGGGGCTACGAGCAGTACTTC.

The J gene is TRBJ1-4, the V gene TRBV7-9; no clear D. The V gene's germline CDR1 is SEHNR and CDR2 FQNEAQ (reference sequence). The V and J ends lost 5 bases and 3 bases respectively, with 16 bases between them. The CDR3 is 16 residues long. The CDR3 is CASSPSFGEPNEKLFF. The CDR3 region has the DNA TGTGCCAGCAGCCCGTCGTTCGGGGAACCTAATGAAAAACTGTTTTTT.